The 14 T cell receptor beta chains in this list originate from one sample, sequenced in a study of T-cell reconstitution after alpha-beta-depleted transplantation in children. As it was prepared, the TCRbeta library received unique molecular identifiers. One entry per CDR3 protein, called by TCRdb with MiXCR from the PCR reads. The sample has approximately 350,000 distinct CDR3 sequences, over 9% seen once. The sequences come from PBMCs from the stem cell graft donor, collected from the stem cell graft. Receptor source: a human donor who donated a stem cell graft to a child with acute lymphoblastic leukemia.

A remark on this clonotype: The junction does not match germline at one end; this may be a read error. The rearrangement uses TRBV9 and TRBJ2-3; 14 bases fit TRBD2. This CDR3 is built from 16 residues. Germline V CDR1 and CDR2: SGDLS, YYNGEE. CDR3 region: CASSVGTSGRTDTQYF. The DNA for the CDR3 is TGCGCCAGCAGCGTCGGGACTAGCGGGAGAACAGATACGCAGTATTTT.

This clonotype has at least ten counts. The chain recombines TRBV7-9 with TRBJ2-5; TRBD2 agrees at 11 bases. The CDR3 length is 16 residues. The J segment lost 5 bases and the V segment lost 5 bases, leaving 10 bases of the junction unmatched. Germline CDR1 is SEHNR and CDR2 is FQNEAQ (reference sequence). In nucleotides, the CDR3 is TGTGCCAGCAGCGATCCACTAGCGGGAGCATGGGAGACCCAGTACTTC. This gives the protein CASSDPLAGAWETQYF.

The chain combines TRBV21-1 with TRBJ2-7; the tabulated D call, TRBD1, remains unverified against the DNA. TRBV21-1 is a listed pseudogene. The CDR3 length is 15 residues. This CDR3 is CASSKDHRGAYEQYF. The CDR3 bases are TGTGCCAGCAGCAAAGACCACAGGGGGGCCTACGAGCAGTACTTC.

This clonotype was detected ten times or more. The chain combines TRBV4-1 with TRBJ1-3; D is unclear. The CDR3 sequence is 16 residues long. Per germline, CDR1 MGHRA and CDR2 YSYEKL. The ends were cut back, 0 bases at V and 3 bases at J, with 12 bases in the middle. This CDR3 is CASSQDERGFGNTIYF. CDR3 DNA sequence: TGCGCCAGCAGCCAAGATGAACGAGGATTTGGAAACACCATATATTTT.

This clonotype appeared many times. The chain links TRBV5-1 to TRBJ2-3; TRBD1 is a possible D gene (6 bases). The ends were cut back, 0 bases at V and 4 bases at J, with 9 bases in the middle. Germline loops: CDR1 SGHRS, CDR2 YFSETQ. The CDR3 consists of 14 residues. CDR3 coding DNA: TGCGCCAGCAGCTTGGGGGGACAATCAGATACGCAGTATTTT. The encoded protein is CASSLGGQSDTQYF.

This clonotype turned up a few times. The chain recombines TRBV3-1 with TRBJ1-1; D ambiguous. Trimming left V 4 bases short and J 2 bases short, with 14 bases between. Per the germline V gene, CDR1 is LGHDT and CDR2 is YNNKEL (reference sequence). This CDR3 has 15 residues. This chain's CDR3 is CASSLRDRGNTEAFF. Written as DNA, the CDR3 is TGTGCCAGCAGCCTAAGAGATCGGGGTAACACTGAAGCTTTCTTT.

This clonotype was seen many times. CDR3 coding DNA: TGCGCCAGCAGCATTTTCCCCGACACAGATACGCAGTATTTT. It encodes CASSIFPDTDTQYF. V and J are TRBV5-1 and TRBJ2-3; D is uncertain. CDR1 and CDR2 (germline): SGHRS, YFSETQ. The CDR3 loop spans 14 amino acids. Trimming left V 4 bases short and J 2 bases short, with 11 bases between.

The V gene is TRBV2, the J gene TRBJ1-2; tentative D call: TRBD1 (5 bases). The CDR3 is 14 amino acids. V was trimmed by 11 bases and J by 0 bases, leaving 16 bases between them. Germline CDR1 is SNHLY and CDR2 is FYNNEI. CDR3 DNA sequence: TGTGCCGGTATCAGGGCTGAGCCTAACTATGGCTACACCTTC. Residues: CAGIRAEPNYGYTF.

This clonotype has only a few counts. DNA for the CDR3: TGTGCCATCAGGGACAGGGGCTCAACAGATACGCAGTATTTT. The encoded protein is CAIRDRGSTDTQYF. The chain employs TRBV10-3 and TRBJ2-3, with 9 positions matching TRBD1. This CDR3 comprises 14 residues. The germline CDR1 and CDR2 sequences are ENHRY and SYGVKD. With V trimmed by 6 bases and J by 3 bases, 4 bases remained unmatched.

There are many counts of this clonotype. V and J are TRBV12-3 or TRBV12-4 and TRBJ2-7; the match to TRBD1 covers 7 bases. There are 14 residues in the CDR3. Germline trimming cut 5 bases from V and 0 bases from J; bases unmatched to any gene: 4. The CDR3 nucleotides read TGTGCCAGCAGTCTCGGGACAGTCTCCTACGAGCAGTACTTC. It translates to CASSLGTVSYEQYF.

This clonotype was found a few times. The chain couples TRBV29-1 to TRBJ1-3; D call uncertain. The CDR3 extends over 13 amino acids. Trimming took 5 bases from V and 0 from J, leaving 8 bases between them. The germline gives CDR1 SQVTM, CDR2 ANQGSEA. This CDR3 is CSVRAGSGNTIYF. The CDR3 DNA is TGCAGCGTTCGGGCCGGCTCTGGAAACACCATATATTTT.

The rearrangement joins TRBV9 to TRBJ2-7, with 8 nucleotides matching TRBD1. The J segment lost 4 bases and the V segment lost 0 bases, leaving 9 bases of the junction unmatched. The length of the CDR3 is 16 residues. The V gene's germline CDR1 is SGDLS and CDR2 YYNGEE. The CDR3 DNA is TGTGCCAGCAGCGTAGGCGCCGAGACAGGGGTTTACGAGCAGTACTTC. It translates to CASSVGAETGVYEQYF.

This clonotype occurred many times. The V call is TRBV12-3 or TRBV12-4, the J call TRBJ2-7; D could derive from TRBD1 or TRBD2 (5 bases each). The germline V and J ends were trimmed by 3 bases and 6 bases, with 12 bases remaining between them. This CDR3 has 13 amino acids. This CDR3 is CASSFAGTSEQYF. As DNA, the CDR3 is TGTGCCAGCAGTTTTGCAGGGACCAGCGAGCAGTACTTC.

This clonotype has just a few counts. The chain links TRBV4-2 to TRBJ1-1; no clear D. Germline CDR1 and CDR2: LGHNA and YNFKEQ. Trimming left V 1 base short and J 1 base short, with 7 bases between. The CDR3 is made up of 14 amino acids. The CDR3 spells CASSQVTENTEAFF. The CDR3 bases are TGTGCCAGCAGCCAAGTTACAGAGAACACTGAAGCTTTCTTT.